This section outlines one T cell receptor (beta chain) sequence together with its context. This clone's antigen is unknown. Per-base qualities were not stored, and no clone one base away is much larger. These data originate in a study of blood T cell repertoires in COVID-19 (TCRdb year 2020). Turning to the overall study: Samples from collaborators originated in the United States, Italy and Spain and spanned both the acute and convalescent phases of COVID-19. The material from the prospective study consisted of cDNA or gDNA derived from T cells, B-cell-depleted T cells, or PBMCs. Subjects who had been exposed to COVID-19, were actively infected with it, or had recovered from it provided the deeply sampled blood TCRbeta repertoires that made up the dataset. A freely available public database, intended as a resource for researchers studying the immune response to SARS-CoV-2, is where the repertoires were released. The samples were drawn from two sources: the first 160 participants of the ongoing ImmuneRACE study, and 1,000 to 1,500 subjects contributed by 6 global collaborators. Sample metadata almost always included a de-identified subject ID, COVID-19 status, age in years and sex. HLA class I and class II types, where available, came from metadata supplied by the sample provider rather than from assay-based typing.

Each collaborating institution followed its own protocols to collect whole blood in K2EDTA tubes. For TCRbeta analysis, collaborators shipped samples as frozen whole blood, isolated PBMCs, or DNA extracted from either of those sample types. TCRbeta CDR3 regions were amplified from genomic DNA by means of the immunoSEQ Assay, a bias-controlled multiplex PCR. As for the original processing: The number of nucleated cells in each sample was estimated by amplification of reference gene primers within the assay. To quantify the absolute abundance of each unique TCRbeta CDR3 rearrangement, sequence reads were collapsed and filtered. For each sample, productive Simpson clonality was calculated by taking the square root of Simpson's diversity index across productive rearrangements. The table comes from immuneACCESS by way of TCRdb, which keeps in-frame sequences with V and J called. Part of the clones is missing from these tables; in studies checked, under half for an unresolved V gene and the rest for unknown reasons. V, J and clone size were drawn from that table, and D and trimming were deduced from the DNA. Within this sample are 250,000 to 300,000 clones, with 65% to 90% of them counted one time only. The ten largest make up 2.5% to 3% of the sample.

The study at large found these results: The quantity of clinical and demographic metadata differed by source and by participant and was supplied without curation.

The sequence was obtained from a woman aged 55-75 years with active or convalescent COVID-19. Sequencing used peripheral blood.

The CDR3 region: CASSARLTYEQYF. The nucleotide sequence is given as TGTGCCAGCAGTGCCAGGCTCACCTACGAGCAGTACTTC. This chain joins TRBV2 to TRBJ2-7; a confident D gene designation cannot be given. Cut back by 4 bases and 2 bases, the V and J ends lie 9 bases apart. From cysteine to phenylalanine, the CDR3 is 13 amino acids long. The retained sequence is limited to the CDR3, 39 bases, with the frame set at the first base. The germline V gene supplies CDR1 SNHLY and CDR2 FYNNEI.